A selection of T cell receptor beta chains follows, all from one sample in a study of blood T cell repertoires in COVID-19. Only in-frame clones appear in the TCRdb table, and some are missing; sequencing was by immunoSEQ multiplex PCR. The sample has more than 100,000 clones, around 64% seen once. The source material was peripheral blood. The receptor set was obtained from a human donor with acute or convalescent COVID-19. The donor label of this sample is uncertain. CDR3s leave out the opening cysteine and the closing phenylalanine or tryptophan. The order of the fields is clone size, J gene, V gene, CDR3 protein. Where a row states a size, it is once, few, many or the class of an expanded clone; other rows omit it.

few	TRBJ2-7	TRBV14	ASSLGTSWTYEQY
-	TRBJ1-2	TRBV29-1	SASGQTDSNYGYT
-	TRBJ1-1	TRBV6-6	ASKSGGSEAF
-	TRBJ2-3	TRBV29-1	SVPRLAGGTTDTQY
-	TRBJ2-6	TRBV4-1	ASSQTTGASGANVLT
many	TRBJ2-3	TRBV11-2	ASSFSGSTDTQY
-	TRBJ2-1	TRBV7-3	ASSPERVHEQF
-	TRBJ1-1	TRBV5-4	ASSLAGGREAF
few	TRBJ2-5	TRBV9	ASSVNSGPSETQY
-	TRBJ1-5	TRBV2	ASSGQGIYSNQPQH
few	TRBJ1-5	TRBV5-1	ASSGGEGQPQH
-	TRBJ1-3	TRBV20-1	SASFLASSGNTIY
-	TRBJ1-6	TRBV7-8	ASSLLTGKGSPLH
-	TRBJ1-4	TRBV19	ASSKTATNEKLF
-	TRBJ2-5	TRBV29-1	SVGRQGGETQY
few	TRBJ1-6	TRBV14	ASSQGVAGDLGSSPLH
-	TRBJ2-5	TRBV28	ASTQFWASRETQY
-	TRBJ2-7	TRBV2	ASRGQGLSYEQY
-	TRBJ2-7	TRBV27	ASRRPGFSYEQY
-	TRBJ2-3	TRBV11-2	ASSSSGGAGFTQY
-	TRBJ1-3	TRBV27	ASSKRQSSGNTIY
-	TRBJ2-3	TRBV5-1	ASSEGDSTDTQY
few	TRBJ1-2	TRBV4-1	ASSRGFYEGQADSNYGYT
-	TRBJ2-3	TRBV28	ASSFQRGNTDTQY
-	TRBJ2-1	TRBV24-1	ATPGTGTYNEQF
-	TRBJ1-1	TRBV5-6	ASSLYGGRGTEAF
once	TRBJ2-5	TRBV5-4	ASSLVSPPTGFVAETQY
-	TRBJ2-1	TRBV5-6	ASNPIGGGSNEQF
-	TRBJ1-2	TRBV18	ASSPPTLGTGKGYT
-	TRBJ1-1	TRBV5-6	ASSFGTGGNTEAF
-	TRBJ2-7	TRBV18	ASSKSLAGVPSEQY